Listed below are T cell receptor beta chains from one sample, sequenced in a study of CD8 T cells in Susac syndrome. TCRdb ran MiXCR on the immunoSEQ multiplex PCR reads and lists one entry per CDR3 protein. The sample shows 100,000 to 150,000 distinct CDR3 sequences, roughly 80% of them seen only once. The sample was CD8+ T cells from PBMCs. The origin of the receptors is a human donor with multiple sclerosis. Each CDR3 is given with its conserved first and last residue. D genes are given only for firm matches. Part of the rows lack a size; the others show once, few, many or a class for expanded clones.

v_gene	abundance	d_gene	j_gene	CDR3aa	CDR3nt
TRBV27	NA	NA	TRBJ1-4	CASSYWGPNEKLFF	TGTGCCAGCAGTTACTGGGGTCCTAATGAAAAACTGTTTTTT
TRBV20-1	NA	TRBD2	TRBJ2-1	CSATGYGRSYNEQFF	TGCAGTGCTACTGGCTACGGGAGGTCCTACAATGAGCAGTTCTTC
TRBV19	NA	NA	TRBJ1-5	CASSIDSTATGTDQPQHF	TGTGCCAGTAGTATAGATTCGACGGCTACGGGGACCGATCAGCCCCAGCATTTT
TRBV7-9	once	NA	TRBJ1-2	CASSHLGPQGYYGYTF	TGTGCCAGCAGCCACTTAGGGCCACAGGGTTACTATGGCTACACCTTC
TRBV13	NA	TRBD1	TRBJ2-1	CASSFPPGTGGYNEQFF	TGTGCCAGCAGCTTCCCCCCCGGGACAGGGGGCTACAATGAGCAGTTCTTC
TRBV20-1	NA	TRBD2	TRBJ2-1	CSAPGTSGNEQFF	TGCAGTGCCCCAGGGACTAGCGGGAATGAGCAGTTCTTC
TRBV5-4	NA	TRBD1	TRBJ1-2	CASSTIEGASHGYTF	TGTGCCAGCAGCACTATAGAGGGGGCAAGCCATGGCTACACCTTC
TRBV4-3	NA	NA	TRBJ2-1	CASSQGTNPYNEQFF	TGCGCCAGCAGCCAAGGGACTAACCCGTACAATGAGCAGTTCTTC
TRBV5-1	few	TRBD2	TRBJ2-3	CASSLVSGNIADTQYF	TGCGCCAGCAGCTTGGTTAGCGGGAATATCGCAGATACGCAGTATTTT
TRBV29-1	NA	TRBD2	TRBJ2-5	CSVVPGGETQYF	TGCAGCGTTGTTCCGGGAGGGGAGACCCAGTACTTC
TRBV27	NA	NA	TRBJ2-7	CASSFIGNYEQYF	TGTGCCAGCAGTTTTATCGGAAACTACGAGCAGTACTTC
TRBV2	NA	TRBD2	TRBJ2-5	CASRSGASRETQYF	TGTGCCAGCAGGAGCGGGGCTTCAAGGGAGACCCAGTACTTC
TRBV29-1	NA	NA	TRBJ2-1	CSVESLGEQFF	TGCAGCGTTGAGTCCTTGGGGGAGCAGTTCTTC
TRBV7-6	NA	TRBD1	TRBJ2-3	CASSLGVTGDTDTQYF	TGTGCCAGCAGCTTAGGGGTGACAGGGGACACAGATACGCAGTATTTT
TRBV18	NA	TRBD2	TRBJ2-7	CASSPPLGGVRDPYEQYF	TGTGCCAGCTCACCACCCCTGGGAGGGGTTCGCGACCCCTACGAGCAGTACTTC
TRBV12-3/TRBV12-4	NA	TRBD1	TRBJ2-1	CASSSGQGSGNEQFF	TGTGCCAGCAGTTCCGGACAGGGGAGCGGTAATGAGCAGTTCTTC
TRBV2	NA	TRBD1	TRBJ1-2	CAKRAGGFFDGYTF	TGTGCCAAAAGGGCAGGGGGCTTTTTTGATGGCTACACCTTC
TRBV7-9	NA	NA	TRBJ2-1	CASIPGADYNEQFF	TGTGCCAGCATACCGGGAGCGGATTACAATGAGCAGTTCTTC
TRBV7-2	few	NA	TRBJ2-3	CASSRTMISGDTQYF	TGTGCCAGCAGCCGAACCATGATCTCGGGCGATACGCAGTATTTT
TRBV5-4	NA	TRBD1	TRBJ1-2	CASSFQQGLYGYTF	TGTGCCAGCAGCTTTCAACAGGGGCTCTATGGCTACACCTTC
TRBV6-1	NA	NA	TRBJ2-6	CASSVEFSGANVLTF	TGTGCCAGCAGTGTGGAATTCTCTGGGGCCAACGTCCTGACTTTC
TRBV7-2	few	NA	TRBJ2-7	CASSSAPGQSYEQYF	TGTGCCAGCAGCTCTGCCCCAGGACAGAGCTACGAGCAGTACTTC
TRBV9	NA	TRBD1	TRBJ2-7	CASSAGTGTYEQYF	TGTGCCAGCAGCGCCGGGACAGGGACCTACGAGCAGTACTTC
TRBV19	NA	NA	TRBJ1-1	CASYRDTGLEAFF	TGTGCCAGCTACCGGGACACGGGTCTTGAAGCTTTCTTT
TRBV19	NA	NA	TRBJ2-1	CASSTDLYNEQFF	TGTGCCAGTTCAACAGACCTCTACAATGAGCAGTTCTTC
TRBV6-5	NA	NA	TRBJ1-5	CASSPDGAGLQPQHF	TGTGCCAGCAGTCCCGATGGTGCCGGGCTTCAGCCCCAGCATTTT
TRBV29-1	NA	NA	TRBJ2-2	CSVVLGTGELFF	TGCAGCGTTGTGTTGGGAACCGGGGAGCTGTTTTTT
TRBV12-3/TRBV12-4	NA	TRBD2	TRBJ2-1	CASSSSGGGRGDANEQFF	TGTGCCAGCAGTTCTAGCGGGGGGGGGCGGGGGGACGCGAATGAGCAGTTCTTC
TRBV9	once	TRBD2	TRBJ2-1	CASSPLAGLDFLNEQFF	TGTGCCAGCAGCCCCCTAGCGGGACTAGACTTTCTAAATGAGCAGTTCTTC
TRBV4-2	NA	NA	TRBJ1-5	CASSQDLGGSWPQHF	TGTGCCAGCAGCCAAGATCTAGGGGGTTCGTGGCCCCAGCATTTT
TRBV3-1	once	NA	TRBJ2-2	CASSQTSMVSGELFF	TGTGCCAGCAGCCAAACCTCGATGGTCTCCGGGGAGCTGTTTTTT
TRBV7-2	NA	TRBD2	TRBJ2-3	CASSDLAGGRDTQYF	TGTGCCAGCTCGGACCTAGCGGGGGGGCGAGATACGCAGTATTTT
TRBV28	NA	TRBD1	TRBJ1-4	CASQDRANKKLFF	TGTGCCAGCCAGGACAGGGCCAATAAAAAACTGTTTTTT
TRBV12-3/TRBV12-4	NA	NA	TRBJ1-1	CASTSSGALNTEAFF	TGTGCCAGCACCTCCTCCGGAGCCTTGAACACTGAAGCTTTCTTT
TRBV5-4	NA	NA	TRBJ1-1	CASTLGFTEAFF	TGTGCCAGCACTCTCGGGTTCACTGAAGCTTTCTTT
TRBV4-1	NA	NA	TRBJ2-3	CASSQVPRSTDTQYF	TGCGCCAGCAGCCAAGTTCCCCGGAGCACAGATACGCAGTATTTT
TRBV27	few	NA	TRBJ1-1	CASHGNTEAFF	TGTGCCAGCCACGGGAACACTGAAGCTTTCTTT
TRBV19	NA	NA	TRBJ1-5	CASSIGSPRQPQHF	TGTGCCAGTAGTATAGGCAGCCCGAGGCAGCCCCAGCATTTT
TRBV27	NA	NA	TRBJ1-1	CASTAREDTEVFF	TGTGCCAGCACAGCGCGAGAGGACACTGAAGTTTTCTTT
TRBV12-3/TRBV12-4	few	TRBD2	TRBJ2-1	CASSPTSGGYNEQFF	TGTGCCAGCAGCCCAACTAGCGGGGGGTACAATGAGCAGTTCTTC
TRBV6-5	NA	TRBD1	TRBJ1-5	CASRRQGASNQPQHF	TGTGCCAGCAGAAGACAGGGAGCGAGCAATCAGCCCCAGCATTTT
TRBV5-1	NA	NA	TRBJ2-1	CASNDGTYNEQFF	TGCGCCAGCAACGATGGAACTTACAATGAGCAGTTCTTC
TRBV4-1	NA	TRBD1	TRBJ2-7	CASSQEGPGTGIEQYF	TGCGCCAGCAGCCAAGAGGGACCGGGGACAGGGATCGAGCAGTACTTC
TRBV7-9	NA	NA	TRBJ2-7	CASSLIRDMFSYEQYF	TGTGCCAGCAGCTTAATCCGGGACATGTTCTCCTACGAGCAGTACTTC
TRBV28	NA	TRBD1	TRBJ2-3	CASSLTGDTQYF	TGTGCCAGCAGTTTGACAGGGGATACGCAGTATTTT
TRBV28	NA	NA	TRBJ2-7	CASSLSLGQYFYEQYF	TGTGCCAGCAGTTTAAGTCTAGGACAGTACTTCTACGAGCAGTACTTC
TRBV5-6	NA	NA	TRBJ2-1	CASSGELYLNEQFF	TGTGCCAGCAGCGGCGAGTTATATTTAAATGAGCAGTTCTTC
TRBV5-1	NA	TRBD2	TRBJ2-1	CASSDGLAGESYNEQFF	TGCGCCAGCAGCGACGGACTAGCGGGTGAATCCTACAATGAGCAGTTCTTC
TRBV9	once	TRBD2	TRBJ2-5	CASSALAGVLGETQYF	TGTGCCAGCAGCGCGCTAGCGGGGGTCCTAGGGGAGACCCAGTACTTC
TRBV6-2/TRBV6-3	NA	NA	TRBJ1-1	CASSYSSIAAEAFF	TGTGCCAGCAGTTACTCGAGTATCGCGGCTGAAGCTTTCTTT
TRBV4-1	NA	NA	TRBJ1-6	CASSQAGAPSSPLHF	TGCGCCAGCAGCCAAGCGGGGGCCCCCAGTTCACCCCTCCACTTT
TRBV3-1	NA	NA	TRBJ2-1	CASSQETGQGGRNEQFF	TGTGCCAGCAGCCAAGAGACAGGACAGGGAGGGCGAAATGAGCAGTTCTTC
TRBV5-4	NA	NA	TRBJ1-2	CASTEPDRVGYTF	TGTGCCAGCACCGAACCGGATAGGGTTGGCTACACCTTC
TRBV21-1	NA	NA	TRBJ2-1	CASSKGRLAGGDEQFF	TGTGCCAGCAGCAAAGGAAGGCTAGCGGGAGGCGATGAGCAGTTCTTC
TRBV5-5	NA	NA	TRBJ2-1	CASTFGDPEQFF	TGTGCCAGCACCTTTGGGGACCCCGAGCAGTTCTTC
TRBV11-1	once	NA	TRBJ1-1	CASSHSGVRMYTEAFF	TGTGCCAGCAGCCACTCCGGTGTTCGGATGTACACTGAAGCTTTCTTT
TRBV29-1	once	NA	TRBJ2-1	CSVPRPGDSGEQFF	TGCAGCGTTCCCCGTCCAGGGGATAGTGGTGAGCAGTTCTTC
TRBV15	NA	TRBD1	TRBJ1-1	CATSLDRGVTEAFF	TGTGCCACCAGCCTTGACAGGGGGGTCACTGAAGCTTTCTTT
TRBV7-9	NA	NA	TRBJ1-1	CASSPKGTRNTEAFF	TGTGCCAGCAGCCCTAAAGGGACGAGGAACACTGAAGCTTTCTTT